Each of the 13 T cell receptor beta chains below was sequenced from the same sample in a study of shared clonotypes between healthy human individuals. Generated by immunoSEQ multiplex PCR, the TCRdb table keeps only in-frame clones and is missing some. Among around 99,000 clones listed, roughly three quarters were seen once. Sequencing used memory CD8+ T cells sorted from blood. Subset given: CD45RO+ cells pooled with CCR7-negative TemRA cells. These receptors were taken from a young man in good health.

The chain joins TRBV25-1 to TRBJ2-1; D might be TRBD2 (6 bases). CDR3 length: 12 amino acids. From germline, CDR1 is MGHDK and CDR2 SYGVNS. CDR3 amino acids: CSCLLANNEQFF. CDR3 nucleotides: TGTTCTTGTTTACTAGCCAACAATGAGCAGTTCTTC. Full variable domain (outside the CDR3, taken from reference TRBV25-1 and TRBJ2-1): EADIYQTPRYLVIGTGKKITLECSQTMGHDKMYWYQQDPGMELHLIHYSYGVNSTEKGDLSSESTVSRIRTEHFPLTLESARPSHTSQYLCSCLLANNEQFFGPGTRLTVL.

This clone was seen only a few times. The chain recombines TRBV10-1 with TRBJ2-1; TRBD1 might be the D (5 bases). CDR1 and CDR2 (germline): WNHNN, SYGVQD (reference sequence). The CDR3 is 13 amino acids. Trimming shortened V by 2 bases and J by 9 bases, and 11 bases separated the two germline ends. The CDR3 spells CASSEGRGAEQFF. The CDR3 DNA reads TGCGCCAGCAGTGAGGGTAGGGGTGCTGAGCAGTTCTTC.

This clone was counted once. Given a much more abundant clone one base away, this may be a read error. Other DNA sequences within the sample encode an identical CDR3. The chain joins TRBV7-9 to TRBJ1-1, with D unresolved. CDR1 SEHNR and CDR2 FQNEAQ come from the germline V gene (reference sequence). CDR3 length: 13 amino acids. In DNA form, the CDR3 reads TGCGCCAGCAGCCCATCAATGAGCACTGAAGCTTTCTTT. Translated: CASSPSMSTEAFF.

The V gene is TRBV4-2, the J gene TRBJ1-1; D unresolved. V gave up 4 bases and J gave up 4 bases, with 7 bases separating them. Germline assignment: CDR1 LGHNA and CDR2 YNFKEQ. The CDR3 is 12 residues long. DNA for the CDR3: TGTGCCAGCAGCCCCACCGGCACTGAAGCTTTCTTT. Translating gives CASSPTGTEAFF.

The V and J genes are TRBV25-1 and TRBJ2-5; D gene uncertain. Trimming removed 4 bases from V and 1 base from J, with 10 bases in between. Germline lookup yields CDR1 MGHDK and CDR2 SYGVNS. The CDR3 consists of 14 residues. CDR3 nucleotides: TGTGCCAGCAGTGGACACAGACCCCAAGAGACCCAGTACTTC. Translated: CASSGHRPQETQYF. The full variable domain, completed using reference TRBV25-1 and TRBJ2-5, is EADIYQTPRYLVIGTGKKITLECSQTMGHDKMYWYQQDPGMELHLIHYSYGVNSTEKGDLSSESTVSRIRTEHFPLTLESARPSHTSQYLCASSGHRPQETQYFGPGTRLLVL.

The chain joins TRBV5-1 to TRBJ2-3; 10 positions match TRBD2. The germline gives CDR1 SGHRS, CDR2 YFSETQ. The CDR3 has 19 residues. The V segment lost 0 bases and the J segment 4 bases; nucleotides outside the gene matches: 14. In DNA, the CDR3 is TGCGCCAGCAGCTTGGAAGCGGGAGGGCCCGGTAATGTGGCAGATACGCAGTATTTT. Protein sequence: CASSLEAGGPGNVADTQYF. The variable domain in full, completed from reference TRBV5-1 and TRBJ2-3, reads KAGVTQTPRYLIKTRGQQVTLSCSPISGHRSVSWYQQTPGQGLQFLFEYFSETQRNKGNFPGRFSGRQFSNSRSEMNVSTLELGDSALYLCASSLEAGGPGNVADTQYFGPGTRLTVL.

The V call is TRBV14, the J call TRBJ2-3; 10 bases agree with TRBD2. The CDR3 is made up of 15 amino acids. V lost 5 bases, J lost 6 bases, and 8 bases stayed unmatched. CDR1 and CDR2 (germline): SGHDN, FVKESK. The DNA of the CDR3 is TGTGCCAGCAGCATGAGCGGGAGGGCCTGGGATACGCAGTATTTT. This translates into CASSMSGRAWDTQYF. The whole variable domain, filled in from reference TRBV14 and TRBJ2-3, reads EAGVTQFPSHSVIEKGQTVTLRCDPISGHDNLYWYRRVMGKEIKFLLHFVKESKQDESGMPNNRFLAERTGGTYSTLKVQPAELEDSGVYFCASSMSGRAWDTQYFGPGTRLTVL.

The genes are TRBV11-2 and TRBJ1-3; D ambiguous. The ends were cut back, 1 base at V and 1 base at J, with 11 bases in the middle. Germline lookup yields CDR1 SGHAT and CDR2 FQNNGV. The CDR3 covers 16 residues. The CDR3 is CASSLGSANSGNTIYF. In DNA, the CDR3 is TGTGCCAGCAGCTTAGGGTCAGCGAATTCTGGAAACACCATATATTTT. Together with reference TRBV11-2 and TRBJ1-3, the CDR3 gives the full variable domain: EAGVAQSPRYKIIEKRQSVAFWCNPISGHATLYWYQQILGQGPKLLIQFQNNGVVDDSQLPKDRFSAERLKGVDSTLKIQPAKLEDSAVYLCASSLGSANSGNTIYFGEGSWLTVV.

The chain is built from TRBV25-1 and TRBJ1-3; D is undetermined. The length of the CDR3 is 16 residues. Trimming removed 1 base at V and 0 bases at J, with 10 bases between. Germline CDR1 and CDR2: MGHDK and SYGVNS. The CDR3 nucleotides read TGTGCCAGCAGTGAATTGCCAGACTACTCTGGAAACACCATATATTTT. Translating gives CASSELPDYSGNTIYF.

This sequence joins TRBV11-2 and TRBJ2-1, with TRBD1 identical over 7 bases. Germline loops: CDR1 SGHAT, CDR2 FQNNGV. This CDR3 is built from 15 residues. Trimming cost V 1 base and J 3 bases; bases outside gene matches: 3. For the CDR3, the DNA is TGTGCCAGCAGCTTAGGACAGGGAATCTACAATGAGCAGTTCTTC. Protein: CASSLGQGIYNEQFF.

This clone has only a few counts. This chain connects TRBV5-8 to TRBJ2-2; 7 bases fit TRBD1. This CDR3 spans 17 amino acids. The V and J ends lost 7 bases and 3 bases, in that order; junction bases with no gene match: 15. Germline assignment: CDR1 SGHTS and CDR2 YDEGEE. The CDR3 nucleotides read TGTGCCAGCCCGAGGGGGCGCCCTATAGTGGACACCGGGGAGCTGTTTTTT. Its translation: CASPRGRPIVDTGELFF.

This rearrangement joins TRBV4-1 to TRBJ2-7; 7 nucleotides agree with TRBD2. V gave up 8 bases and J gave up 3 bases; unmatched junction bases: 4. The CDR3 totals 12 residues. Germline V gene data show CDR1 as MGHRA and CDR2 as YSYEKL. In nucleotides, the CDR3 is TGCGCCAGCCCGGCGGGGGTCTACGAGCAGTACTTC. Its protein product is CASPAGVYEQYF.

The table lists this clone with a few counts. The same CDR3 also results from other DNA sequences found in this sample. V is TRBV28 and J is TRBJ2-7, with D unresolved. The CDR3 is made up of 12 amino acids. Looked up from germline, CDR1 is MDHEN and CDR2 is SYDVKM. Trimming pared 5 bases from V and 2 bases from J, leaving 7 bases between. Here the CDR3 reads CASSLSTYEQYF. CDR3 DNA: TGTGCCAGCAGTCTCTCTACCTACGAGCAGTACTTC.